What follows are 21 T cell receptor beta chains derived from one specimen sequenced in a study of blood T cell repertoires in COVID-19. Measured with immunoSEQ multiplex PCR; TCRdb has only the in-frame clones, and not every one. The data hold roughly 140,000 clones, with roughly 84% observed a single time. The sample consisted of peripheral blood. The receptors stem from a human donor in a cohort sampled during active COVID-19.

The V call is TRBV6-5, the J call TRBJ1-5; no reliable D call. The V gene lost 6 bases and the J gene lost 3 bases, with 15 bases spanning the gap. Germline CDR1 MNHEY, CDR2 SVGAGI. This CDR3 has 15 amino acids. CDR3 bases: TGTGCCAGCAGGTTGACTAGAAGGTCCAATCAGCCCCAGCATTTT. Encoded protein: CASRLTRRSNQPQHF.

J is TRBJ1-2 and V is TRBV4-2; TRBD1 matches at 9 bases. V was clipped by 1 base and J by 7 bases; unmatched bases: 4. Germline CDR1 is LGHNA and CDR2 is YNFKEQ. CDR3 length: 14 amino acids. CDR3 residues: CASSQVDRGGGYTF. The CDR3, as DNA: TGTGCCAGCAGCCAAGTAGACAGGGGGGGTGGCTACACCTTC.

Written as DNA, the CDR3 is TGTGCCAGCAGCTTAGGCCGGGGAGAGACCCAGTACTTC. This translates into CASSLGRGETQYF. This rearrangement joins TRBV11-2 to TRBJ2-5, with D possibly TRBD2 on 5 matching bases. CDR1 is SGHAT, CDR2 FQNNGV, per germline. The V gene lost 1 base and the J gene lost 4 bases, with 7 bases spanning the gap. The CDR3 is made up of 13 amino acids.

The V call is TRBV5-4, the J call TRBJ2-1, with a tentative D call TRBD2 (6 bases). V lost 4 bases, J lost 8 bases, and 16 bases lay in between. Germline assignment: CDR1 SGHNT and CDR2 YYREEE (reference sequence). This CDR3 comprises 14 residues. In nucleotides, the CDR3 is TGTGCCAGCAGCGGGCCGGGGGTCGGCGATGAGCAGTTCTTC. This gives the protein CASSGPGVGDEQFF.

Ten or more counts support this clone. The chain uses TRBV6-5 and TRBJ1-5; 12 bases are shared with TRBD1. Trimming at V came to 6 bases and at J to 6 bases, leaving 6 bases not matched to a gene. The CDR3 contains 15 residues. Germline V gives CDR1 MNHEY, CDR2 SVGAGI. The CDR3, as DNA: TGTGCCAGCAGCCGGGGGACAGGGGGCAGTCAGCCCCAGCATTTT. Translating it yields CASSRGTGGSQPQHF.

V gene TRBV6-6 combines with J gene TRBJ2-2; D not resolved. Germline assignment: CDR1 MNHNY and CDR2 SVGAGI (reference sequence). This CDR3 has 14 amino acids. V was clipped by 5 bases and J by 1 base, with 8 bases between them. The CDR3 is CASSPPGNTGELFF. The CDR3 coding sequence is TGTGCCAGCAGTCCCCCAGGGAACACCGGGGAGCTGTTTTTT.

This clone appeared a single time. The chain uses TRBV4-3 and TRBJ2-7; 7 positions agree with TRBD1. The length of the CDR3 is 14 residues. Germline CDR1 is LGHNA and CDR2 is YSLEER. J gave up 6 bases and V 1 base, and 6 bases lay outside the gene matches. For the CDR3, the DNA is TGCGCCAGCAGCCAAGGCTCAACAGGGGCCGAGCAGTACTTC. This gives the protein CASSQGSTGAEQYF.

The CDR3 DNA is TGTGCCTCTCATATCGGGGATTCACCCCTCCACTTT. This gives the protein CASHIGDSPLHF. The chain carries TRBV6-6 and TRBJ1-6; no clear D. Trimming removed 11 bases from V and 8 bases from J, with 13 bases in between. This CDR3 is built from 12 residues. Germline CDR1 reads MNHNY; CDR2 reads SVGAGI (reference sequence).

This rearrangement joins TRBV30 to TRBJ1-5; a possible D gene is TRBD1 (5 bases). Germline values: CDR1 GTSNPN, CDR2 SVGIG (reference sequence). Trimming took off 2 bases at V and 4 bases at J, with 12 bases between the two ends. The CDR3 runs to 14 residues. The CDR3: CAWSNQGGNQPQHF. CDR3 nucleotides: TGTGCCTGGAGTAACCAGGGAGGAAATCAGCCCCAGCATTTT.

The chain joins TRBV9 to TRBJ2-5; TRBD2 matches at 13 bases. CDR1 and CDR2 from the germline V gene are SGDLS and YYNGEE. This CDR3 spans 17 amino acids. V lost 2 bases, J lost 2 bases, and 6 bases stayed unmatched. The CDR3 reads CASSVYGTSGAQETQYF. DNA of the CDR3: TGTGCCAGCAGCGTTTACGGGACTAGCGGGGCACAAGAGACCCAGTACTTC.

The chain employs TRBV6-6 and TRBJ2-2; D call uncertain. The germline V gene has CDR1 MNHNY and CDR2 SVGAGI (reference sequence). This CDR3 is built from 12 residues. Deletions cut 6 bases from V and 9 bases from J, with 11 bases between. CDR3 protein: CASSPPSRELFF. As DNA, the CDR3 is TGTGCCAGCAGCCCCCCCTCCCGGGAGCTGTTTTTT.

This clone was picked up a small number of times. The V gene is TRBV9, the J gene TRBJ2-5; TRBD2 is a possible D gene (5 bases). Trimming pared 0 bases from V and 4 bases from J, leaving 10 bases between. Looked up from germline, CDR1 is SGDLS and CDR2 is YYNGEE. CDR3 size: 14 residues. CDR3 loop: CASSVDRGRETQYF. CDR3 nucleotides: TGTGCCAGCAGCGTAGATAGAGGGCGAGAGACCCAGTACTTC.

The chain employs TRBV30 and TRBJ2-5, with 13 positions matching TRBD2. Germline loops: CDR1 GTSNPN, CDR2 SVGIG (reference sequence). The junction had 8 bases not matched to a gene; V was cut back by 3 bases and J by 4 bases. CDR3 length equals 16 residues. The CDR3 here is CAWREGLAGWRETQYF. The CDR3 region has the DNA TGTGCCTGGAGGGAGGGACTAGCGGGGTGGCGAGAGACCCAGTACTTC.

Only one count was recorded for this clone. V is TRBV12-3 or TRBV12-4 and J is TRBJ1-1; no definite D call. The CDR3 covers 12 residues. Trimming took off 2 bases at V and 5 bases at J, with 6 bases between the two ends. The chain's CDR3 is CASSLWRTEAFF. The CDR3 coding sequence is TGTGCCAGCAGTTTATGGAGGACTGAAGCTTTCTTT.

The chain combines TRBV14 with TRBJ1-5; no reliable D call. The CDR3 consists of 17 residues. V lost 3 bases and J lost 2, with 17 bases in between. Germline loops: CDR1 SGHDN, CDR2 FVKESK. CDR3 DNA: TGTGCCAGCAGCCAGGAGCCGGGATTATGGGGCAATCAGCCCCAGCATTTT. It codes for CASSQEPGLWGNQPQHF.

V is TRBV14 and J is TRBJ1-1; 7 nucleotides match TRBD1. V was clipped by 1 base and J by 2 bases; unmatched bases: 1. Per the germline V gene, CDR1 is SGHDN and CDR2 is FVKESK. This CDR3 is 14 amino acids long. DNA of the CDR3: TGTGCCAGCAGCCAAGGGGACAGAAACACTGAAGCTTTCTTT. Amino acids: CASSQGDRNTEAFF.

The chain couples TRBV9 to TRBJ2-2; D remains unclear. The CDR3 extends over 17 amino acids. V lost 0 bases to trimming and J lost 0 bases, with 12 bases between them. Per the germline V gene, CDR1 is SGDLS and CDR2 is YYNGEE. CDR3 DNA: TGTGCCAGCAGCGTAGCTAGTGGCAACGCGAACACCGGGGAGCTGTTTTTT. As protein: CASSVASGNANTGELFF.

The CDR3 loop reads CASSSTHTGQPQHF. CDR3 coding DNA: TGTGCCAGCAGCTCGACGCACACAGGTCAGCCCCAGCATTTT. The chain is built from TRBV9 and TRBJ1-5; maybe TRBD1 (5 bases). This CDR3 spans 14 amino acids. In germline, CDR1 is SGDLS, CDR2 YYNGEE. Trimming cost V 4 bases and J 6 bases, with 14 bases left between them.

Here the CDR3 DNA reads TGTGCCAGCAAGGCAGGGGGTAACGGGGAGCTGTTTTTT. Translation: CASKAGGNGELFF. The chain joins TRBV5-6 to TRBJ2-2; 7 nucleotides line up with TRBD1. Looked up from germline, CDR1 is SGHDT and CDR2 is YYEEEE. J gave up 7 bases and V 6 bases, and 6 bases lay outside the gene matches. CDR3 length: 13 amino acids.

The chain carries TRBV4-1 and TRBJ1-5, with TRBD1 identical over 9 bases. The CDR3 length is 16 residues. The germline V gene encodes CDR1 MGHRA and CDR2 YSYEKL. Unmatched junction bases numbered 6, after V lost 5 bases and J lost 1 base. The DNA for the CDR3 is TGCGCCAGCAGCTCACAGGGGGCAGGGAGCAATCAGCCCCAGCATTTT. This encodes CASSSQGAGSNQPQHF.

The chain combines TRBV7-9 with TRBJ1-3; D is unresolved. CDR3 length: 14 residues. Trimming took off 2 bases at V and 3 bases at J, with 8 bases between the two ends. Per the germline V gene, CDR1 is SEHNR and CDR2 is FQNEAQ (reference sequence). CDR3 residues: CASSLTGVGNTIYF. CDR3 sequence (DNA): TGTGCCAGCAGCTTAACCGGGGTTGGAAACACCATATATTTT.